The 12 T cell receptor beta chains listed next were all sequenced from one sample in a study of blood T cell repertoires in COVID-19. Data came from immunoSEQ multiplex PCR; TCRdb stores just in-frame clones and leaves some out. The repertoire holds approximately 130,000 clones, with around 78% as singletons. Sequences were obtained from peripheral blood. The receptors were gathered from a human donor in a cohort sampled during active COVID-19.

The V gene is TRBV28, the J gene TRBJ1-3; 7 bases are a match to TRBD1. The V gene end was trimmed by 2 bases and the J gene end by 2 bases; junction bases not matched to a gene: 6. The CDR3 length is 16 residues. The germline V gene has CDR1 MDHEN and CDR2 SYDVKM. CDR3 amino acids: CASSLHSGTAGNTIYF. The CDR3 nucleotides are TGTGCCAGCAGTTTACATTCTGGGACAGCTGGAAACACCATATATTTT.

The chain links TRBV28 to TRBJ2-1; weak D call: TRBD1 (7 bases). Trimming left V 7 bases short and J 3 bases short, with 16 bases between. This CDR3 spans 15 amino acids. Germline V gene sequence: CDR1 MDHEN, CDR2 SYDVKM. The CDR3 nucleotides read TGTGCCAGCATCACCGGAGGGGGCGGCTACAATGAGCAGTTCTTC. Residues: CASITGGGGYNEQFF.

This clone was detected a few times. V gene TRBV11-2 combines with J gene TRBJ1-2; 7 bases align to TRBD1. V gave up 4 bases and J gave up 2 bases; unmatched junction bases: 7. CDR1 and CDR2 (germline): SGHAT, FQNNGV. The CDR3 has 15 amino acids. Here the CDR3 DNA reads TGTGCCAGCAGCTCCGACGGAGGGGGCAACTATGGCTACACCTTC. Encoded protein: CASSSDGGGNYGYTF.

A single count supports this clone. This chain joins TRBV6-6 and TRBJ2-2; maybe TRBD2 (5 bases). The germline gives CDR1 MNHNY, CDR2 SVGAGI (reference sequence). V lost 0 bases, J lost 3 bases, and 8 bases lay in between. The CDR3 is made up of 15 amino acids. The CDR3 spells CASSYSARDTGELFF. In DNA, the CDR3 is TGTGCCAGCAGTTACTCGGCGCGGGACACCGGGGAGCTGTTTTTT.

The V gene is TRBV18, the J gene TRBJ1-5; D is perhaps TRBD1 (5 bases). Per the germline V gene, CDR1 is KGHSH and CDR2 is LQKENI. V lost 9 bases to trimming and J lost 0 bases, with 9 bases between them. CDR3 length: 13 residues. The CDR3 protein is CASCRASNQPQHF. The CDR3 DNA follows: TGTGCCAGTTGCAGGGCTAGCAATCAGCCCCAGCATTTT. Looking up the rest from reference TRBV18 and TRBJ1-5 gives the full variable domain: NAGVMQNPRHLVRRRGQEARLRCSPMKGHSHVYWYRQLPEEGLKFMVYLQKENIIDESGMPKERFSAEFPKEGPSILRIQQVVRGDSAAYFCASCRASNQPQHFGDGTRLSIL.

The CDR3 loop is CAWRDVGSYNSPLHF. As DNA, the CDR3 is TGTGCCTGGAGAGATGTCGGGAGCTATAATTCACCCCTCCACTTT. J is TRBJ1-6 and V is TRBV30; no clear D gene. Trimming took off 3 bases at V and 3 bases at J, with 12 bases between the two ends. The CDR3 contains 15 residues. Looked up from germline, CDR1 is GTSNPN and CDR2 is SVGIG (reference sequence).

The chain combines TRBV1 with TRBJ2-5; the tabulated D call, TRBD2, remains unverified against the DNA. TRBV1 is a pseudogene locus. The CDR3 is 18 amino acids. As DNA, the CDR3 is TGCACCAGCAGCCAACCTGGACTAGCGGGGGGACTCCAAGAGACCCAGTACTTC. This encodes CTSSQPGLAGGLQETQYF.

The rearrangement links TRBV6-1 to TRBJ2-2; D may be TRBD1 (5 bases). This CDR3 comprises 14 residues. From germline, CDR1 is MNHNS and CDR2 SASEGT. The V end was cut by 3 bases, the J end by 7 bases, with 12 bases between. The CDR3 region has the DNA TGTGCCAGCAGTGACCAGGGAATAGTCGGGGAGCTGTTTTTT. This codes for CASSDQGIVGELFF.

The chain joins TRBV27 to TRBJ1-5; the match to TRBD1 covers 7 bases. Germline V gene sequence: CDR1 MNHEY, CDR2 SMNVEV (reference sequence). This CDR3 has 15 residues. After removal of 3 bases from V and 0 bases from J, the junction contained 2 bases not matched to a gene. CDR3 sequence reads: CASSLTGFSNQPQHF. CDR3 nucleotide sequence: TGTGCCAGCAGTTTGACAGGGTTTAGCAATCAGCCCCAGCATTTT.

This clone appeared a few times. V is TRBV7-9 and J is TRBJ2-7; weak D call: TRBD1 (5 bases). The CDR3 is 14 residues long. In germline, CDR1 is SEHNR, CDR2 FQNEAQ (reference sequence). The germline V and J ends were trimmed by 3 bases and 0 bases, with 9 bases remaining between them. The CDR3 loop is CASSFDSNSYEQYF. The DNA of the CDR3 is TGTGCCAGCAGCTTCGACAGTAACTCCTACGAGCAGTACTTC.

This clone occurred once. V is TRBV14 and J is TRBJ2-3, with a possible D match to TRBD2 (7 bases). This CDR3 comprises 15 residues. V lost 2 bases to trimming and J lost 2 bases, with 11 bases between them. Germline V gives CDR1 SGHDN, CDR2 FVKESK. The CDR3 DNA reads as TGTGCCAGCAGCCAAAGGGGGGGCCCCACAGATACGCAGTATTTT. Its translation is CASSQRGGPTDTQYF.

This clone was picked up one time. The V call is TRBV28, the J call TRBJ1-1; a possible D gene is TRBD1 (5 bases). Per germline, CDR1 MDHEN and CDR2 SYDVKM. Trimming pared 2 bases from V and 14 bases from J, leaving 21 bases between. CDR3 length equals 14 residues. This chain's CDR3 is CASSLNPGQGKVFF. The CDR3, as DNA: TGTGCCAGCAGTTTAAATCCCGGGCAGGGTAAAGTCTTCTTT.